The entry below describes one TCR beta chain. The data belong to a study of blood T cell repertoires in COVID-19. Overall study context: T cells, B-cell-depleted T cells, or PBMCs supplied cDNA or gDNA.

V dropped 5 bases and J dropped 8; count of bases not matched to a gene: 12. CDR3 length equals 15 residues. CDR1 and CDR2 from the germline V gene are SEHNR and FQNEAQ (reference sequence). A Seattle source enrolled patients during active infection and followed them longitudinally. Per the study methods: Nucleated cell number was recorded as an estimate derived from reference gene primer amplification. This table comes from immunoSEQ multiplex PCR, and its TCRdb copy is limited to in-frame clones, with some not included. Clone size and the V and J calls come from that table; the DNA yielded D and trimming. The sample includes about 130,000 clones, roughly nine tenths seen only once; the top ten take less than 5%.

This chain connects TRBV7-9 to TRBJ1-2; 9 positions agree with TRBD1. The sequencing sample was made of peripheral blood. The receptor was isolated from a man in his 60s with COVID-19, enrolled during active disease. In DNA, the CDR3 is TGTGCCAGCAGCCCCCCGGGACAGGGATTAGTAGGCTACACCTTC. This encodes CASSPPGQGLVGYTF.